The 20 T cell receptor beta chains below all came from one sample that was sequenced in a study of identical twins (dated by TCRdb to 2016 to 2018). Receptor amplification or capture employed 5' RACE. The reads were generated on an Illumina HiSeq 2000. TCRdb reworked the public reads: Q25 trimming with fastp, MiXCR clone assembly, productive beta chains retained. Every CDR3 protein is listed once, alongside the most common genes and DNA of its rows. Here the sample has some 250,000 distinct CDR3 sequences; roughly an eighth occur a single time. Together, the top ten hold about 3.9% of the sample. These same data were also listed under a study on yellow fever vaccine responses in identical twins.

Sequenced material: memory (CD45RO+) T cells sorted from blood. Sample cell subset or site, as interpreted from the label and publication: CD45RO+ enriched T cells. These receptors originate from a woman younger than 30 in good health.

The rearrangement links TRBV5-1 to TRBJ2-4; D gene ambiguous. The germline V gene has CDR1 SGHRS and CDR2 YFSETQ. V shed 3 bases and J shed 0 bases, with 13 bases lying between them. This CDR3 is built from 16 residues. The CDR3 DNA follows: TGCGCCAGCAGCTCTGTGGGCCCTCCAGCCAAAAACATTCAGTACTTC. This translates into CASSSVGPPAKNIQYF.

This clonotype was observed a few times. The rearrangement uses TRBV29-1 and TRBJ2-1; no firm D call. V was shortened by 7 bases and J by 4 bases, with 8 bases between the two germline ends. Germline V CDR1 and CDR2: SQVTM, ANQGSEA. This CDR3 spans 11 amino acids. CDR3 coding DNA: TGCAGCGCCCCTAAATACAATGAGCAGTTCTTC. Amino acids: CSAPKYNEQFF.

This clonotype was seen a few times. The J gene is TRBJ1-1, the V gene TRBV7-9; D unresolved. Trimming pared 0 bases from V and 10 bases from J, leaving 12 bases between. This CDR3 contains 13 residues. Germline V gene sequence: CDR1 SEHNR, CDR2 FQNEAQ (reference sequence). The CDR3 DNA follows: TGTGCCAGCAGCTTAGCCTCTGTTCGTGGAGCTTTCTTT. Its protein is CASSLASVRGAFF. Full variable domain (outside the CDR3, taken from reference TRBV7-9 and TRBJ1-1): DTGVSQNPRHKITKRGQNVTFRCDPISEHNRLYWYRQTLGQGPEFLTYFQNEAQLEKSRLLSDRFSAERPKGSFSTLEIQRTEQGDSAMYLCASSLASVRGAFFGQGTRLTVV.

This chain links TRBV20-1 with TRBJ2-1; 7 nucleotides match TRBD1. The CDR3 has 13 residues. The V gene's germline CDR1 is DFQATT and CDR2 SNEGSKA (reference sequence). CDR3 sequence reads: CSETGQVKNEQFF. The CDR3 DNA follows: TGCAGCGAAACAGGACAGGTGAAAAATGAGCAGTTCTTC.

The chain uses TRBV28 and TRBJ2-7; TRBD1 matches at 9 bases. The germline CDR1 and CDR2 sequences are MDHEN and SYDVKM. J gave up 5 bases and V 6 bases, and 8 bases lay outside the gene matches. The CDR3 is 14 residues long. The CDR3 bases are TGTGCCAGCAGGACAGGGGGGTCGAGGAACGAGCAGTACTTC. Protein: CASRTGGSRNEQYF.

The chain carries TRBV7-3 and TRBJ2-1; 9 nucleotides match TRBD2. Germline V gene data show CDR1 as SGHTA and CDR2 as FQGTGA. J gave up 7 bases and V 4 bases, and 11 bases lay outside the gene matches. The CDR3 loop spans 16 amino acids. CDR3 residues: CASSSGGGGARNEQFF. The CDR3 nucleotides read TGTGCCAGCAGCTCAGGAGGCGGGGGGGCCAGGAATGAGCAGTTCTTC.

This clonotype was seen many times. The rearrangement joins TRBV29-1 to TRBJ2-7, with 7 bases that match TRBD1. V dropped 3 bases and J dropped 0; count of bases not matched to a gene: 5. The germline CDR1 and CDR2 sequences are SQVTM and ANQGSEA. The CDR3 length is 14 residues. The CDR3 reads CSVENRGRSYEQYF. DNA of the CDR3: TGCAGCGTTGAGAACAGGGGCCGCTCCTACGAGCAGTACTTC.

This clonotype has a count of ten or more. The chain recombines TRBV5-1 with TRBJ2-2; tentative D call: TRBD1 (6 bases). This CDR3 is 16 amino acids long. The V and J ends lost 4 bases and 2 bases respectively, with 15 bases between them. CDR1 is SGHRS, CDR2 YFSETQ, per germline. This CDR3 reads CASSPNGTPNTGELFF. Here the CDR3 DNA reads TGCGCCAGCAGCCCGAACGGGACACCTAACACCGGGGAGCTGTTTTTT.

This chain uses TRBV7-2 with TRBJ2-3; 10 positions agree with TRBD2. Germline loops: CDR1 SGHTA, CDR2 FQGNSA. V was clipped by 4 bases and J by 6 bases; unmatched bases: 10. This CDR3 comprises 16 residues. The CDR3 here is CASSSGGAGGRDTQYF. In nucleotides, the CDR3 is TGTGCCAGCAGCTCCGGGGGAGCGGGGGGGCGGGATACGCAGTATTTT.

Many counts were recorded for this clonotype. The chain couples TRBV7-8 to TRBJ2-7; D is ambiguous. The CDR3 loop spans 14 amino acids. In germline, CDR1 is SGHVS, CDR2 FQNEAQ. Trimming left V 2 bases short and J 6 bases short, with 14 bases between. This CDR3 is CASSLWMGPSEQYF. The CDR3 nucleotides are TGTGCCAGCAGCTTATGGATGGGCCCCTCCGAGCAGTACTTC.

This clonotype came up a few times. The chain has TRBV5-1 and TRBJ2-3, with D perhaps matching TRBD1 (5 bases). This CDR3 is 15 amino acids long. V lost 4 bases and J 5 bases, leaving 17 bases between the germline ends. The germline CDR1 and CDR2 sequences are SGHRS and YFSETQ. The CDR3 region is CASSRYQGAEDTQYF. CDR3 bases: TGCGCCAGCAGCCGATACCAAGGGGCCGAAGATACGCAGTATTTT. Supplemented by reference TRBV5-1 and TRBJ2-3, the full variable domain reads KAGVTQTPRYLIKTRGQQVTLSCSPISGHRSVSWYQQTPGQGLQFLFEYFSETQRNKGNFPGRFSGRQFSNSRSEMNVSTLELGDSALYLCASSRYQGAEDTQYFGPGTRLTVL.

This clonotype was seen at least ten times. The genes are TRBV20-1 and TRBJ2-7, with D unclear. Deletions cut 1 base from V and 0 bases from J, with 16 bases between. The germline V gene encodes CDR1 DFQATT and CDR2 SNEGSKA (reference sequence). CDR3 length equals 16 residues. This CDR3 reads CSARGTPGRSSYEQYF. In DNA form, the CDR3 reads TGCAGTGCTAGAGGGACCCCAGGAAGGAGCTCCTACGAGCAGTACTTC.

This clonotype was seen a few times. The V gene is TRBV10-1, the J gene TRBJ2-3; unclear D gene. The germline V and J ends were trimmed by 2 bases and 2 bases, with 5 bases remaining between them. Germline V gives CDR1 WNHNN, CDR2 SYGVQD (reference sequence). The CDR3 covers 13 residues. The CDR3 sequence: CASSETFTDTQYF. The CDR3 nucleotides are TGCGCCAGCAGTGAGACCTTCACAGATACGCAGTATTTT.

The V and J genes are TRBV24-1 and TRBJ2-3; 10 nucleotides match TRBD2. CDR3 length: 16 amino acids. V lost 4 bases and J lost 1; bases outside the gene matches: 4. The germline V gene encodes CDR1 KGHDR and CDR2 SFDVKD. The DNA for the CDR3 is TGTGCCACCAGTGACCGAGGACTAGCGGGCACAGATACGCAGTATTTT. Translated, it gives CATSDRGLAGTDTQYF.

CDR3: CASSSGTGLNYGYTF. CDR3 DNA: TGTGCCAGCAGCTCCGGGACAGGGCTTAACTATGGCTACACCTTC. V usage is TRBV7-9 and J usage is TRBJ1-2; TRBD1 matches at 9 bases. The CDR3 runs 15 residues. Germline V gene data show CDR1 as SEHNR and CDR2 as FQNEAQ (reference sequence). With 4 bases clipped from V and 1 base from J, the junction kept 4 bases outside the gene matches.

The V gene is TRBV5-6, the J gene TRBJ2-7; 14 bases fit TRBD2. Per germline, CDR1 SGHDT and CDR2 YYEEEE. The CDR3 contains 16 residues. V lost 3 bases and J lost 0; bases outside the gene matches: 2. CDR3 loop: CASSSGLAGASYEQYF. In DNA form, the CDR3 reads TGTGCCAGCAGCTCGGGACTAGCGGGAGCCTCCTACGAGCAGTACTTC. The whole variable domain, filled in from reference TRBV5-6 and TRBJ2-7, reads DAGVTQSPTHLIKTRGQQVTLRCSPKSGHDTVSWYQQALGQGPQFIFQYYEEEERQRGNFPDRFSGHQFPNYSSELNVNALLLGDSALYLCASSSGLAGASYEQYFGPGTRLTVT.

This rearrangement joins TRBV5-1 to TRBJ2-3; TRBD2 aligns across 9 bases. The J segment lost 4 bases and the V segment lost 4 bases, leaving 13 bases of the junction unmatched. Germline V CDR1 and CDR2: SGHRS, YFSETQ. The CDR3 covers 17 residues. This chain's CDR3 is CASSPSHRRGGPDTQYF. CDR3 nucleotides: TGCGCCAGCAGCCCTTCCCATCGGCGGGGGGGCCCAGATACGCAGTATTTT.

This clonotype has a handful of counts. The chain is built from TRBV29-1 and TRBJ2-4, with D perhaps matching TRBD1 (7 bases). Germline CDR1 and CDR2: SQVTM and ANQGSEA. This CDR3 has 14 residues. V lost 0 bases, J lost 7 bases, and 13 bases lay in between. The CDR3 DNA reads as TGCAGCGTTGAAGATGGGCAGGGGGGTAACATTCAGTACTTC. Translation: CSVEDGQGGNIQYF.

J is TRBJ2-2 and V is TRBV7-3; 7 nucleotides match TRBD2. Germline V gene data show CDR1 as SGHTA and CDR2 as FQGTGA. The J segment lost 4 bases and the V segment lost 4 bases, leaving 15 bases of the junction unmatched. There are 18 residues in the CDR3. The CDR3 region has the DNA TGTGCCAGCAGCTATGACCCAACAACGATAGCGGGCACCGGGGAGCTGTTTTTT. Translating it yields CASSYDPTTIAGTGELFF. The entire variable domain, with the rest obtained from reference TRBV7-3 and TRBJ2-2, is as follows: GAGVSQTPSNKVTEKGKYVELRCDPISGHTALYWYRQSLGQGPEFLIYFQGTGAADDSGLPNDRFFAVRPEGSVSTLKIQRTERGDSAVYLCASSYDPTTIAGTGELFFGEGSRLTVL.

Concerning this clonotype itself: It may be a read error: a sequence one base away is much more abundant. The V gene is TRBV20-1, the J gene TRBJ2-4, with 9 bases lining up with TRBD1. The CDR3 totals 11 residues. Germline V CDR1 and CDR2: DFQATT, SNEGSKA (reference sequence). The CDR3 region has the DNA TGCTGGACGGGACAGGGCAACATTCAGTACTTC. This translates into CWTGQGNIQYF.